This TCR beta chain was identified during a study of human T cells and chemical hapten exposure. Specified time point: pre-sensitization, week 0. Sample treatment: therapeutic diphenylcyclopropenone sensitization with weekly scalp DPC. The CDR3 runs 17 residues. V shed 6 bases and J shed 2 bases, with 23 bases lying between them. CDR1 is DFQATT, CDR2 SNEGSKA, per germline (reference sequence). TCRdb re-called the RACE reads with MiXCR, one entry per CDR3 protein. This table holds tens of thousands of distinct CDR3 sequences, roughly 9.8% found once. Sequenced here: whole blood, sampled in connection with sensitization to the hapten diphenylcyclopropenone (DPC). The chain recombines TRBV20-1 with TRBJ1-5; D may be TRBD1 (6 bases). The sequence was obtained from a woman between 50 and 59 years old with alopecia areata. Some clones in this sample may be carry-over from other donors' samples. In DNA, the CDR3 is TGCAGTGCGCAAGAAGGAAACAGGGATTTTGGCAATCAGCCCCAGCATTTT. It is translated as CSAQEGNRDFGNQPQHF.